This record covers a single T cell receptor beta chain. Its specificity is not known. This entry belongs to a study of CD8 T cells in ankylosing spondylitis. Regarding the study as a whole: CD8+ by phenotype, disease-linked clones were relatively rare in peripheral blood.

TCRdb redid the calling of the 5' RACE reads with MiXCR, one entry per CDR3 protein. The sample lists about 250,000 distinct CDR3 sequences; 32% were seen once. Looked up from germline, CDR1 is SQVTM and CDR2 is ANQGSEA. V gave up 0 bases and J gave up 5 bases, with 10 bases separating them. The CDR3 has 14 amino acids. This clonotype was sampled from a male donor with ankylosing spondylitis or in good health (not recorded which). Material: blood, either unsorted or a sorted T cell fraction (not recorded which). The rearrangement links TRBV29-1 to TRBJ2-2; D is perhaps TRBD2 (5 bases). The CDR3 DNA sequence: TGCAGCGTTGAAGATGGCGCGGGTACCGGGGAGCTGTTTTTT. Protein: CSVEDGAGTGELFF.